These 12 T cell receptor beta chains were all obtained from the same sample, sequenced in a study of blood T cell repertoires in COVID-19. TCRdb's copy holds only in-frame clones and misses some; the assay was immunoSEQ multiplex PCR. The repertoire has some 170,000 clones, about 83% of them found once; the top ten carry around 12%. The sample comprised peripheral blood. The receptors derive from a woman in her 70s with COVID-19, enrolled during active disease.

The J gene is TRBJ1-3, the V gene TRBV6-4; D unresolved. V lost 2 bases and J 3 bases, leaving 8 bases between the germline ends. The germline V gene has CDR1 MRHNA and CDR2 SNTAGT. The CDR3 sequence is 14 residues long. CDR3 loop: CASSDTRLGNTIYF. In DNA, the CDR3 is TGTGCCAGCAGTGACACCAGGCTTGGAAACACCATATATTTT.

CDR3 loop: CASQRGYTTNEQFF. Here the CDR3 DNA reads TGTGCCAGCCAAAGGGGGTACACCACGAATGAGCAGTTCTTC. The chain couples TRBV9 to TRBJ2-1; perhaps TRBD1 as D (6 bases). The CDR3 is 14 amino acids. V lost 7 bases and J lost 7, with 18 bases in between. Germline-derived CDR1 and CDR2 are SGDLS and YYNGEE.

This rearrangement joins TRBV27 to TRBJ2-3; D call uncertain. The CDR3 is 14 residues long. Trimming removed 7 bases from V and 1 base from J, with 12 bases in between. Germline CDR1 and CDR2: MNHEY and SMNVEV (reference sequence). CDR3 bases: TGTGCCAGCAAGACCTCTAGACGCACAGATACGCAGTATTTT. Its translation: CASKTSRRTDTQYF.

This chain connects TRBV15 to TRBJ2-7, with TRBD2 identical over 7 bases. The CDR3 extends over 15 amino acids. V shed 3 bases, J shed 6 bases, and the junction held 11 bases outside the gene matches. The germline V gene has CDR1 LNHNV and CDR2 YYDKDF (reference sequence). For the CDR3, the DNA is TGTGCCACCAGCAGGGATTTGGGGGGGACCCGCGAGCAGTACTTC. Encoded protein: CATSRDLGGTREQYF.

This clone was detected only a few times. CDR3 sequence: CASGFGMSGYTF. Here the CDR3 DNA reads TGTGCTAGTGGTTTCGGGATGAGTGGCTACACCTTC. The genes are TRBV12-5 and TRBJ1-2; no firm D call. CDR3 length equals 12 residues. V lost 3 bases to trimming and J lost 7 bases, with 9 bases between them. CDR1 is LGHNT and CDR2 is FRNRAP in the germline V gene.

The chain uses TRBV2 and TRBJ2-3; D is perhaps TRBD2 (5 bases). Germline-derived CDR1 and CDR2 are SNHLY and FYNNEI. Trimming removed 5 bases at V and 2 bases at J, with 11 bases between. The CDR3 loop spans 14 amino acids. The CDR3 DNA sequence: TGTGCCAGCAGTCCTAGCCAGGTCACAGATACGCAGTATTTT. Encoded protein: CASSPSQVTDTQYF. Full variable domain (missing parts from reference TRBV2 and TRBJ2-3): EPEVTQTPSHQVTQMGQEVILRCVPISNHLYFYWYRQILGQKVEFLVSFYNNEISEKSEIFDDQFSVERPDGSNFTLKIRSTKLEDSAMYFCASSPSQVTDTQYFGPGTRLTVL.

V is TRBV7-2 and J is TRBJ2-5, with 7 bases that match TRBD1. J gave up 2 bases and V 4 bases, and 10 bases lay outside the gene matches. Germline lookup yields CDR1 SGHTA and CDR2 FQGNSA. The CDR3 loop spans 16 amino acids. CDR3 in DNA: TGTGCCAGCAGCTCATATTACCGGGACAGACAAGAGACCCAGTACTTC. Protein product: CASSSYYRDRQETQYF.

The chain has TRBV9 and TRBJ1-1; D unclear. The CDR3 has 14 residues. Germline CDR1 SGDLS, CDR2 YYNGEE. The V and J ends lost 0 bases and 2 bases respectively, with 8 bases between them. CDR3 nucleotides: TGTGCCAGCAGCGTAGCCCAGATTAACACTGAAGCTTTCTTT. Protein: CASSVAQINTEAFF.

This chain links TRBV30 with TRBJ2-1; 9 bases align to TRBD2. J gave up 5 bases and V 0 bases, and 14 bases lay outside the gene matches. In germline, CDR1 is GTSNPN, CDR2 SVGIG (reference sequence). This CDR3 spans 18 amino acids. The CDR3: CAWSVFPPTSGHDNEQFF. The CDR3 nucleotides are TGTGCCTGGAGTGTATTCCCCCCGACTAGCGGACATGACAATGAGCAGTTCTTC.

This chain connects TRBV5-4 to TRBJ2-6; the D is unclear. The length of the CDR3 is 14 residues. Germline CDR1 is SGHNT and CDR2 is YYREEE (reference sequence). Trimming shortened V by 3 bases and J by 0 bases, and 4 bases separated the two germline ends. For the CDR3, the DNA is TGTGCCAGCAGCTATAACTCTGGGGCCAACGTCCTGACTTTC. Translation: CASSYNSGANVLTF.

This chain connects TRBV29-1 to TRBJ1-1; D is uncertain. The CDR3 totals 12 residues. Germline assignment: CDR1 SQVTM and CDR2 ANQGSEA. The V and J ends lost 1 base and 4 bases respectively, with 7 bases between them. Here the CDR3 DNA reads TGCAGCGTTGAAGGGAGTGGCACTGAAGCTTTCTTT. It translates to CSVEGSGTEAFF.

The chain links TRBV2 to TRBJ1-4, with a tentative D call TRBD1 (5 bases). V lost 7 bases to trimming and J lost 6 bases, with 12 bases between them. Per germline, CDR1 SNHLY and CDR2 FYNNEI. This CDR3 spans 13 amino acids. The CDR3 coding sequence is TGTGCCAGCATTCCAGGGCTGCATGAAAAACTGTTTTTT. It yields the protein CASIPGLHEKLFF.